Below, 24 T cell receptor beta chains from the same sample are listed, as sequenced in a study of CD8 T cells in ankylosing spondylitis. TCRdb redid the calling of the 5' RACE reads with MiXCR, one entry per CDR3 protein. The repertoire holds 210,000 or so distinct CDR3 sequences, with roughly 8.2% as singletons. Sequencing was carried out using blood, either unsorted or a sorted T cell fraction (not recorded which). The receptor set was obtained from a female donor with ankylosing spondylitis or in good health (not recorded which).

This clonotype showed up many times. J is TRBJ2-1 and V is TRBV27; 7 nucleotides match TRBD1. Germline assignment: CDR1 MNHEY and CDR2 SMNVEV (reference sequence). The CDR3 consists of 13 residues. Trimming took 8 bases from V and 5 from J; bases not matched to a gene: 6. The CDR3 protein is CASEGALDNEQFF. The CDR3, as DNA: TGTGCCAGCGAGGGGGCTTTAGACAATGAGCAGTTCTTC.

The chain is built from TRBV2 and TRBJ2-1; TRBD2 matches 10 bases. The CDR3 length is 16 residues. The V and J ends lost 6 bases and 5 bases, in that order; junction bases with no gene match: 10. Germline V gene sequence: CDR1 SNHLY, CDR2 FYNNEI. This CDR3 is CASRTQGLAKNNEQFF. The CDR3 coding sequence is TGTGCCAGCAGAACCCAGGGACTAGCGAAAAACAATGAGCAGTTCTTC.

Worth noting for this clonotype: A single base separates this from a much larger clone, so it may be a read error. J is TRBJ2-7 and V is TRBV6-1; 13 nucleotides match TRBD2. The germline V gene has CDR1 MNHNS and CDR2 SASEGT. The trim removed 6 bases at V and 8 bases at J, leaving 7 bases unmatched. The CDR3 is made up of 14 amino acids. The CDR3 sequence is CASSSGLAGTKQYF. The CDR3, as DNA: TGTGCCAGCAGCTCGGGACTAGCGGGAACCAAGCAGTACTTC.

The genes are TRBV6-2 or TRBV6-3 and TRBJ2-7; D possibly uses TRBD1 or TRBD2 (5 bases each). There are 16 residues in the CDR3. CDR1 is MNHEY and CDR2 is SVGEGT in the germline V gene. With 2 bases removed from V and 2 bases from J, the gap between germline ends came to 16 bases. DNA of the CDR3: TGTGCCAGCAGTTACGCCAGGGACCACCAAGCCTACGAGCAGTACTTC. Residues: CASSYARDHQAYEQYF.

This clonotype was observed a few times. The rearrangement links TRBV7-8 to TRBJ2-7; no clear D gene. This CDR3 spans 13 amino acids. V was shortened by 5 bases and J by 1 base, with 9 bases between the two germline ends. Germline CDR1 reads SGHVS; CDR2 reads FQNEAQ. CDR3 region: CASSEQESYEQYF. The CDR3 nucleotides read TGTGCCAGCAGCGAGCAGGAGTCCTACGAGCAGTACTTC. The complete variable domain, with remaining parts taken from reference TRBV7-8 and TRBJ2-7, reads GAGVSQSPRYKVAKRGQDVALRCDPISGHVSLFWYQQALGQGPEFLTYFQNEAQLDKSGLPSDRFFAERPEGSVSTLKIQRTQQEDSAVYLCASSEQESYEQYFGPGTRLTVT.

This clonotype was detected many times. This chain links TRBV4-3 with TRBJ1-1; D call uncertain. CDR3 length: 14 residues. The V gene lost 1 base and the J gene lost 3 bases, with 9 bases spanning the gap. Germline V lookup: CDR1 LGHNA, CDR2 YSLEER. In nucleotides, the CDR3 is TGCGCCAGCAGCCAAGTAAGGAGGGACACTGAAGCTTTCTTT. Protein sequence: CASSQVRRDTEAFF.

This clonotype was seen repeatedly, ten times or more. This chain joins TRBV7-9 and TRBJ2-6; unclear D gene. Trimming took 4 bases from V and 1 from J, leaving 14 bases between them. The CDR3 is 17 amino acids. The germline gives CDR1 SEHNR, CDR2 FQNEAQ (reference sequence). CDR3 sequence: CASSSKSFLSGANVLTF. CDR3 bases: TGTGCCAGCAGCTCCAAAAGCTTTTTATCTGGGGCCAACGTCCTGACTTTC.

This clonotype came up many times. V gene TRBV6-2 or TRBV6-3 combines with J gene TRBJ2-1; D possibly matches TRBD1 or TRBD2 (5 bases each). CDR1 is MNHEY, CDR2 SVGEGT, per germline. Trimming stripped 3 bases from V and 7 bases from J, with 22 bases between. This CDR3 contains 17 residues. CDR3 protein: CASSYNGQGAAANEQFF. CDR3 bases: TGTGCCAGCAGTTATAACGGTCAGGGAGCGGCCGCTAATGAGCAGTTCTTC.

This clonotype was counted ten times or more. The V and J genes are TRBV12-3 or TRBV12-4 and TRBJ2-3; 8 positions agree with TRBD2. CDR3 length: 16 residues. The V segment lost 5 bases and the J segment 2 bases; nucleotides outside the gene matches: 9. The CDR3 nucleotides are TGTGCCAGCAGTGGGGTACTAGCGGACGTCACAGATACGCAGTATTTT. Its translation is CASSGVLADVTDTQYF.

In this sample, this clonotype turned up many times. CDR3 residues: CASSFGTGLETQYF. The CDR3 nucleotides are TGTGCCAGCAGTTTCGGGACAGGCCTAGAGACCCAGTACTTC. The genes are TRBV6-5 and TRBJ2-5, with TRBD1 matching 8 bases. The length of the CDR3 is 14 residues. The germline V gene encodes CDR1 MNHEY and CDR2 SVGAGI. After removal of 4 bases from V and 4 bases from J, the junction contained 5 bases not matched to a gene.

CDR3 residues: CASSHDRGEEKLFF. DNA for the CDR3: TGTGCCAGCAGTCATGACAGGGGGGAGGAAAAACTGTTTTTT. The gene calls are TRBV7-9 and TRBJ1-4, with 9 bases aligning to TRBD1. This CDR3 comprises 14 residues. CDR1 and CDR2 from the germline V gene are SEHNR and FQNEAQ (reference sequence). V was clipped by 6 bases and J by 8 bases; unmatched bases: 7.

This clonotype was observed at least ten times. The chain has TRBV20-1 and TRBJ2-2; 9 bases agree with TRBD2. CDR3 size: 14 residues. Trimming at V came to 6 bases and at J to 4 bases, leaving 6 bases not matched to a gene. CDR1 DFQATT and CDR2 SNEGSKA come from the germline V gene (reference sequence). This CDR3 reads CSASGLASTGELFF. DNA of the CDR3: TGCAGTGCCAGTGGACTAGCGAGCACCGGGGAGCTGTTTTTT.

This clonotype was observed many times. This rearrangement joins TRBV12-3 or TRBV12-4 to TRBJ1-2; a weak D match, TRBD1 (5 bases). The germline V and J ends were trimmed by 5 bases and 8 bases, with 18 bases remaining between them. The length of the CDR3 is 14 residues. The CDR3 bases are TGTGCCAGCAGTCCAACGGGACGAGGGCGAGGCTACACCTTC. Its translation is CASSPTGRGRGYTF.

This clonotype was detected many times. The rearrangement links TRBV19 to TRBJ1-1; D unresolved. The CDR3 consists of 13 residues. Trimming left V 8 bases short and J 3 bases short, with 13 bases between. Germline V gene data show CDR1 as LNHDA and CDR2 as SQIVND (reference sequence). The CDR3 region is CASGWTDDTEAFF. For the CDR3, the DNA is TGTGCCAGTGGCTGGACGGACGACACTGAAGCTTTCTTT.

This clonotype was seen ten or more times. The CDR3: CASSSRGQPQHF. CDR3 nucleotides: TGTGCCAGCAGTAGCCGGGGTCAGCCCCAGCATTTT. This rearrangement joins TRBV27 to TRBJ1-5, with no clear D. In germline, CDR1 is MNHEY, CDR2 SMNVEV (reference sequence). Trimming took 5 bases from V and 6 from J, leaving 8 bases between them. The CDR3 length is 12 residues.

V usage is TRBV7-3 and J usage is TRBJ2-1; 11 bases are shared with TRBD2. Germline V CDR1 and CDR2: SGHTA, FQGTGA. The length of the CDR3 is 15 residues. V shed 5 bases, J shed 8 bases, and the junction held 8 bases outside the gene matches. The CDR3: CASSPRLAGYHEQFF. The CDR3 DNA reads as TGTGCCAGCAGCCCGCGACTAGCGGGGTACCATGAGCAGTTCTTC.

As regards this clonotype: One end of the junction does not line up with germline, which may come from a read error. The chain is built from TRBV7-2 and TRBJ2-5; D ambiguous. Germline assignment: CDR1 SGHTA and CDR2 FQGNSA. The CDR3 totals 16 residues. The DNA for the CDR3 is TGTGCCAGCAGATTAGGATCAGCGCAAGGATTAGAGACCCAGTACTTC. This encodes CASRLGSAQGLETQYF.

This clonotype was recorded at least ten times. The V and J genes are TRBV10-3 and TRBJ1-3; D is perhaps TRBD1 (6 bases). The CDR3 is 13 residues long. The V end lost 7 bases, the J end lost 9 bases, and 16 bases lay between the germline ends. CDR1 and CDR2 from the germline V gene are ENHRY and SYGVKD. CDR3 sequence reads: CAINPGHSGTIYF. DNA for the CDR3: TGTGCCATCAATCCGGGACACTCAGGCACCATATATTTT.

This clonotype was seen at least ten times. V usage is TRBV5-1 and J usage is TRBJ2-3; perhaps D is TRBD1 or TRBD2 (5 bases each). The CDR3 has 14 residues. The germline V gene has CDR1 SGHRS and CDR2 YFSETQ. V lost 4 bases and J 2 bases, leaving 11 bases between the germline ends. The CDR3 DNA follows: TGCGCCAGCAGCCCGTCCGGGGCCACAGATACGCAGTATTTT. This gives the protein CASSPSGATDTQYF.

This clonotype was counted many times. This chain links TRBV4-3 with TRBJ1-2, with 8 bases lining up with TRBD1. The germline V gene has CDR1 LGHNA and CDR2 YSLEER. The V and J ends lost 4 bases and 5 bases, in that order; junction bases with no gene match: 6. This CDR3 region has 14 residues. CDR3 DNA: TGCGCCAGCAGCCGCGGGACAGGACCATATGGCTACACCTTC. Its protein is CASSRGTGPYGYTF.

The sample holds many counts of this clonotype. The CDR3 sequence: CAISPNPGLAVTGELFF. Here the CDR3 DNA reads TGTGCCATCAGTCCTAACCCGGGACTAGCGGTTACCGGGGAGCTGTTTTTT. The gene calls are TRBV10-3 and TRBJ2-2, with 11 bases aligning to TRBD2. This CDR3 is 17 amino acids long. The ends lost 5 bases at V and 5 bases at J; junction bases unmatched: 10. Germline V gene lookup returns CDR1 ENHRY and CDR2 SYGVKD.

With regard to this clonotype: This could be a read error, since a much larger clone is one nucleotide away. The rearrangement links TRBV27 to TRBJ2-5, with 8 positions matching TRBD2. This CDR3 spans 15 amino acids. CDR1 and CDR2 from the germline V gene are MNHEY and SMNVEV (reference sequence). The CDR3 protein is CVSSPDSGRRETQYF. The CDR3 region has the DNA TGTGTCAGCAGCCCCGACAGCGGGAGAAGGGAGACCCAGTACTTC.

The chain couples TRBV5-6 to TRBJ2-7; weak D call: TRBD1 (5 bases). This CDR3 region has 16 residues. Trimming removed 5 bases from V and 0 bases from J, with 18 bases in between. Per the germline V gene, CDR1 is SGHDT and CDR2 is YYEEEE. The CDR3 nucleotides read TGTGCCAGCAGTCATCCCAGTAGGGGCGGCTCCTACGAGCAGTACTTC. Translated: CASSHPSRGGSYEQYF.

This clonotype was recorded a few times. The chain links TRBV7-9 to TRBJ2-7; 10 nucleotides line up with TRBD1. The germline V gene encodes CDR1 SEHNR and CDR2 FQNEAQ (reference sequence). This CDR3 spans 16 amino acids. The V and J ends lost 5 bases and 0 bases, in that order; junction bases with no gene match: 7. CDR3 DNA sequence: TGTGCCAGCAGCCCCGGGACAGGGGACCTCTCCTACGAGCAGTACTTC. It is translated as CASSPGTGDLSYEQYF.